This TCR beta chain comes out of a study of blood T cells in healthy people across ages. The study's findings and limits: The long-lived group displayed more naive CD4+ cells, plus higher diversity, than the aged donors did. CMV status of donors was unknown, possibly confounding expanded clonotype changes.

The V end was cut by 4 bases, the J end by 2 bases, with 10 bases between. The CDR3 extends over 14 amino acids. All donors came from Russia, were Caucasian and healthy, and spanned ages roughly 6 to 95. Total RNA, at least 5.5 micrograms per sample, came from PBMCs. Concerning this clonotype itself: Its specificity is unknown.

Together with a sample-barcoded 5' primer, a J-beta primer mix was included in a second PCR lasting roughly 6 to 12 cycles. TCRdb ran MiXCR on the 5' RACE reads and lists one entry per CDR3 protein. The profile shows fewer than 2 million distinct CDR3 sequences, about two fifths of them singletons. The TCR comes from a human donor in good health. The chain links TRBV12-3 or TRBV12-4 to TRBJ2-3; D gene ambiguous. Sequences were obtained from blood. The DNA for the CDR3 is TGTGCCAGCAGTTACCCCTTTTACACAGATACGCAGTATTTT. Encoded protein: CASSYPFYTDTQYF.